The entry below gives a single TCR beta chain sequence along with its context. The record originates from a study of cytomegalovirus exposure and HLA in healthy donors. Sequenced by immunoSEQ multiplex PCR; TCRdb stores in-frame clones only, minus some. Seen here are about 140,000 clones, about 90% observed once, and the top ten hold less than 3.5%. The germline V gene has CDR1 SGHRS and CDR2 YFSETQ. The CDR3 sequence is 13 residues long. V was cut by 0 bases and J by 12 bases, with 16 bases left in between. The rearrangement uses TRBV5-1 and TRBJ2-7, with a possible D match to TRBD2 (7 bases). Sequencing used PBMCs. The source of this sequence is a man between 18 and 35 years old in good health and CMV-seronegative. The CDR3 region is CASSLEWGGRAYF. The CDR3 DNA is TGCGCCAGCAGCTTGGAGTGGGGGGGGCGTGCGTACTTC.